Detailed here is one TCR beta chain. This clonotype has a single count. Its binding antigen is unknown. The record has no base qualities; no much larger clone is one base away. One read represents weak support. Per the germline V gene, ENHRY is the CDR1 and SYGVKD is the CDR2. V is trimmed back by 0 bases and J by 1 base, and the junction contains 3 bases that no gene match accounts for. The CDR3 contains 16 residues, cysteine and phenylalanine counted. Solely the CDR3 DNA is kept, with 48 bases framed from the first base. Flow cytometry had shown CD8+CD57+ cell expansion in the patients selected for sequencing. All patients had severe acquired aplastic anemia diagnosed by International Study of Aplastic Anemia and Agranulocytosis and Camitta criteria. No patient had received any therapy when blood was sampled. The study deep-sequenced TCR repertoires of sorted CD4+ and CD8+ blood T cells from severe aplastic anemia patients and healthy subjects. Patients were enrolled in the USA under clinicaltrials.gov protocols 00001620, 01623167, 00001397, 00071045, 00081523 and 00961064. Ficoll-Paque density gradient centrifugation was used to isolate peripheral blood mononuclear cells. CD4+ and CD8+ T cells were sorted by FACS or magnetic beads before DNA extraction.

These data come from a study of CD8+CD57+ T cells in acquired aplastic anemia listed by TCRdb under 2018. Some background on the complete study: A mean of approximately 3 ug of DNA, ranging from roughly 0.17 to 30 ug, was extracted from sorted CD4+ and CD8+ cells. A CD8+CD57+ expansion meant a frequency higher than the mean frequency seen in healthy subjects.

Points the paper makes about the study in general: Although roughly 29 CD8+ CDR3 sequences were shared by patients and controls, these sequences appeared highly expressed in patients and within the immunodominant clones of patients. CD8+ Simpson's diversity did not differ significantly between patients and healthy controls (P=0.060).

TCR beta VDJ combination and CDR3 sequence profiling used genomic DNA as the template. An Illumina HiSeq 2000 was the platform used for TCR repertoire sequencing. The paper's processing steps were these. Repertoire assessment relied on Simpson's diversity index, CDR3 size and DJ length profiles, and TRBV/TRBJ rearrangement plots. The most abundant DNA sequence in the deep sequencing data was taken as the immunodominant clone. CDR3 amino acid sequences were checked for sharing across subjects and were also compared against the VDJdb database and published repertoires. TCRdb's own reprocessing of the public reads used fastp at Q25 and MiXCR and kept productive beta chains. Identical CDR3 protein sequences are pooled into one entry, listed with their most common genes and DNA. The V and J calls, along with clone size, are taken from TCRdb and not from the paper's own processing. The sample records nearly 60,000 distinct CDR3 sequences, around 50% of which are singletons. The top ten clones comprise around 17% of the sample.

The chain employs TRBV10-3 and TRBJ1-5, with TRBD1 matching 7 junction bases. Specimen: sorted CD4+, CD8+, or CD8+CD57+ T cells (not recorded which) from PBMCs. The sequence derives from a human donor with aplastic anemia. The nucleotides are TGTGCCATCAGTGAGTCACAGGGGCGAAGCAATCAGCCCCAGCATTTT. Its coded protein is CAISESQGRSNQPQHF.